What follows are 15 T cell receptor beta chains derived from one specimen sequenced in a study of T cells expressing NK-cell markers. TCRdb reanalyzed the 5' RACE reads, giving one entry per CDR3 protein sequence and no DNA. The sample table sets out a few hundred thousand distinct CDR3 sequences. Sequencing was performed on blood T cells: a sorted CD56 or NKG2C T cell subset, CD4+ or CD8+ T cells, or bulk PBMC T cells (not recorded which). These receptors were obtained from a man in his late teens or twenties in good health.

The CDR3 sequence: CASSIEGLFTEAFF. The V and J genes are TRBV12-3 or TRBV12-4 and TRBJ1-1. The CDR3 totals 14 residues.

This sequence joins TRBV28 and TRBJ2-3; the TCRdb D gene call, TRBD1, has no DNA to confirm it. The CDR3 sequence is 13 residues long. Germline V CDR1 and CDR2: MDHEN, SYDVKM. The CDR3 sequence: CAGQGGHTDTQYF.

This chain uses TRBV6-5 with TRBJ1-6. This CDR3 comprises 15 residues. Germline values: CDR1 MNHEY, CDR2 SVGAGI. CDR3 protein: CASSYLTGYNSPLHF.

The V and J genes are TRBV14 and TRBJ2-6; TCRdb's D call of TRBD1 is untestable without DNA. This CDR3 has 18 residues. Per germline, CDR1 SGHDN and CDR2 FVKESK. CDR3 sequence reads: CASSQALRASSGANVLTF.

Here the CDR3 reads CATSDRTSGKVETQYF. This rearrangement joins TRBV24-1 to TRBJ2-5; TCRdb outputs TRBD2, but without DNA this stays unchecked. Germline CDR1 is KGHDR and CDR2 is SFDVKD. CDR3 length equals 16 residues.

The chain joins TRBV28 to TRBJ2-3; TCRdb's D call, TRBD2, is unchecked because there is no DNA. The CDR3 loop spans 18 amino acids. Germline CDR1 reads MDHEN; CDR2 reads SYDVKM. This chain's CDR3 is CASSDWIKGGRKADTQYF.

The chain links TRBV7-8 to TRBJ2-1. The germline V gene encodes CDR1 SGHVS and CDR2 FQNEAQ. This CDR3 contains 15 residues. CDR3 protein: CASSLVWQSYNEQFF. The full variable domain, its missing parts supplied by reference TRBV7-8 and TRBJ2-1, is GAGVSQSPRYKVAKRGQDVALRCDPISGHVSLFWYQQALGQGPEFLTYFQNEAQLDKSGLPSDRFFAERPEGSVSTLKIQRTQQEDSAVYLCASSLVWQSYNEQFFGPGTRLTVL.

The chain uses TRBV5-1 and TRBJ2-3; the D call from TCRdb, TRBD2, cannot be confirmed without DNA. Germline V gives CDR1 SGHRS, CDR2 YFSETQ. The CDR3 is made up of 16 amino acids. This CDR3 reads CASSLQAGVSTDTQYF. The full variable domain, rest sourced from reference TRBV5-1 and TRBJ2-3, is KAGVTQTPRYLIKTRGQQVTLSCSPISGHRSVSWYQQTPGQGLQFLFEYFSETQRNKGNFPGRFSGRQFSNSRSEMNVSTLELGDSALYLCASSLQAGVSTDTQYFGPGTRLTVL.

The genes are TRBV9 and TRBJ1-1; the D gene TCRdb calls, TRBD1, cannot be checked with no DNA. The CDR3 sequence is 14 residues long. Germline V gene lookup returns CDR1 SGDLS and CDR2 YYNGEE. CDR3 sequence: CASRKDRGQTEAFF.

The chain couples TRBV7-8 to TRBJ1-2. The CDR3 extends over 13 amino acids. Germline V gives CDR1 SGHVS, CDR2 FQNEAQ. The CDR3 reads CASSPRGSYGYTF.

The V gene is TRBV11-2, the J gene TRBJ2-7. The CDR3 is 13 residues long. Germline CDR1 is SGHAT and CDR2 is FQNNGV. The chain's CDR3 is CASTQELIYEQYF.

The CDR3: CSVGKDRRSNTGELFF. This chain joins TRBV29-1 and TRBJ2-2. The CDR3 has 16 residues. Germline V gene data show CDR1 as SQVTM and CDR2 as ANQGSEA.

The chain has TRBV20-1 and TRBJ2-2; as DNA is missing, the TRBD2 call by TCRdb cannot be tested. Germline CDR1 reads DFQATT; CDR2 reads SNEGSKA (reference sequence). The length of the CDR3 is 16 residues. The CDR3 here is CSARALLLAGTGELFF.

CDR3 loop: CASSARSPGYTF. The chain employs TRBV7-2 and TRBJ1-2. The germline gives CDR1 SGHTA, CDR2 FQGNSA. CDR3 length: 12 residues.

The chain is built from TRBV5-5 and TRBJ2-2. The CDR3 consists of 15 residues. CDR1 and CDR2 (germline): SGHKS, YYEKEE (reference sequence). CDR3 residues: CASSLGSGVSGELFF.